The rows below give T cell receptor beta chains drawn from one sample of a study of post-analysis software for immune sequencing data. TCRdb processed the PCR reads anew with MiXCR; each CDR3 protein has one entry. Here the sample spans roughly 580,000 distinct CDR3 sequences, about 44% being singletons. Sequences were obtained from blood. The receptors originated from a girl under 18 with multiple sclerosis. Each CDR3 is given with its conserved first and last residue. The D gene is left open where the match is weak. Clone size, where shown, is once, few, many, or a class for clones that have expanded.

size: -
J: TRBJ2-5
D: TRBD2
length: 13
V: TRBV12-3/TRBV12-4
CDR3: CASSLREWQTQYF
DNA: TGTGCCAGCAGTCTGCGGGAGTGGCAGACCCAGTACTTC

size: -
J: TRBJ2-1
D: -
length: 14
V: TRBV12-3/TRBV12-4
CDR3: CASSLDLGGDEQFF
DNA: TGTGCCAGCAGTCTTGACCTCGGAGGAGATGAGCAGTTCTTC

size: -
J: TRBJ2-1
D: -
length: 14
V: TRBV9
CDR3: CASSVSDDYNEQFF
DNA: TGTGCCAGCAGCGTAAGCGACGACTACAATGAGCAGTTCTTC

size: -
J: TRBJ2-5
D: TRBD2
length: 16
V: TRBV2
CDR3: CASSLTSGRVGETQYF
DNA: TGTGCCAGCAGTTTGACTAGCGGGAGAGTGGGGGAGACCCAGTACTTC

size: few
J: TRBJ1-1
D: -
length: 13
V: TRBV6-1
CDR3: CASSENPNTEAFF
DNA: TGTGCCAGCAGTGAAAACCCTAACACTGAAGCTTTCTTT

size: -
J: TRBJ2-7
D: TRBD2
length: 15
V: TRBV27
CDR3: CASSSQGGVPYERYF
DNA: TGTGCCAGCAGTTCGCAGGGAGGGGTCCCCTACGAGCGGTACTTC

size: once
J: TRBJ2-1
D: TRBD2
length: 13
V: TRBV30
CDR3: CASGLAVYNEQFF
DNA: TGTGCCTCCGGACTAGCGGTGTACAATGAGCAGTTCTTC

size: -
J: TRBJ2-5
D: TRBD2
length: 14
V: TRBV20-1
CDR3: CSASMGGRLQTRYF
DNA: TGCAGTGCGAGTATGGGCGGGAGGCTCCAGACCCGGTACTTC

size: few
J: TRBJ2-3
D: -
length: 17
V: TRBV7-6
CDR3: CASSLALRQRSTDTQYF
DNA: TGTGCCAGCAGCTTAGCACTCCGACAGCGGAGCACAGATACGCAGTATTTT

size: once
J: TRBJ2-7
D: -
length: 13
V: TRBV20-1
CDR3: CSARARGKDEQYF
DNA: TGCAGTGCTAGAGCCAGGGGCAAGGACGAGCAGTACTTC

size: few
J: TRBJ2-7
D: TRBD2
length: 15
V: TRBV9
CDR3: CASSVDSGGTYEQYF
DNA: TGTGCCAGCAGCGTAGATAGCGGGGGGACCTACGAGCAGTACTTC

size: few
J: TRBJ1-4
D: -
length: 15
V: TRBV10-3
CDR3: CAISESGSPGEKLFF
DNA: TGTGCCATCAGTGAGTCCGGGTCGCCGGGTGAAAAACTGTTTTTT

size: -
J: TRBJ2-6
D: -
length: 19
V: TRBV12-3/TRBV12-4
CDR3: CASSPQTRGIPSGANVLTF
DNA: TGTGCCAGCAGCCCACAGACAAGAGGAATCCCCTCTGGGGCCAACGTCCTGACTTTC

size: many
J: TRBJ2-1
D: -
length: 14
V: TRBV5-1
CDR3: CASSLGGAYNEQFF
DNA: TGCGCCAGCAGCTTGGGCGGGGCCTACAATGAGCAGTTCTTC

size: -
J: TRBJ2-3
D: TRBD1
length: 16
V: TRBV5-1
CDR3: CASSPRATGGTDTQYF
DNA: TGCGCCAGCAGCCCCCGTGCGACAGGGGGCACAGATACGCAGTATTTT

size: -
J: TRBJ2-2
D: TRBD1
length: 16
V: TRBV24-1
CDR3: CATSDSRQGVSGELFF
DNA: TGTGCCACCAGTGACTCTAGACAGGGGGTGTCCGGGGAGCTGTTTTTT

size: -
J: TRBJ2-1
D: -
length: 15
V: TRBV5-1
CDR3: CASRYPGPSMNEQFF
DNA: TGCGCCAGCAGGTATCCCGGGCCCAGTATGAATGAGCAGTTCTTC

size: -
J: TRBJ2-1
D: TRBD1
length: 17
V: TRBV28
CDR3: CASSFRDRGMIYNEQFF
DNA: TGTGCCAGCAGTTTTAGGGACAGGGGCATGATCTACAATGAGCAGTTCTTC

size: -
J: TRBJ2-5
D: -
length: 14
V: TRBV5-1
CDR3: CASSTVSYQETQYF
DNA: TGCGCCAGCAGCACGGTCTCTTACCAAGAGACCCAGTACTTC

size: few
J: TRBJ2-7
D: TRBD2
length: 16
V: TRBV20-1
CDR3: CSARDPRSGGIDEQYF
DNA: TGCAGTGCTAGAGACCCTAGAAGCGGGGGGATAGACGAGCAGTACTTC

size: -
J: TRBJ2-1
D: -
length: 15
V: TRBV24-1
CDR3: CATSDFRGSVETQFF
DNA: TGTGCCACCAGTGATTTCCGAGGGAGTGTGGAGACCCAGTTCTTC

size: -
J: TRBJ2-7
D: TRBD1
length: 14
V: TRBV20-1
CDR3: CSAPGTGPAYEQYF
DNA: TGCAGTGCTCCGGGGACAGGGCCAGCCTACGAGCAGTACTTC

size: -
J: TRBJ2-5
D: -
length: 13
V: TRBV3-1
CDR3: CASSQTRVETQYF
DNA: TGTGCCAGCAGCCAAACTAGAGTGGAGACCCAGTACTTC

size: -
J: TRBJ2-3
D: TRBD2
length: 18
V: TRBV10-3
CDR3: CATSEGLAGAPSTDTQYF
DNA: TGTGCCACCAGCGAGGGACTAGCGGGGGCCCCTAGCACAGATACGCAGTATTTT

size: -
J: TRBJ2-3
D: TRBD2
length: 16
V: TRBV5-1
CDR3: CASSWGTSGSPDTQYF
DNA: TGCGCCAGCAGCTGGGGGACTAGCGGGAGTCCAGATACGCAGTATTTT

size: few
J: TRBJ2-3
D: TRBD2
length: 15
V: TRBV29-1
CDR3: CSVGPAGGRTDTQYF
DNA: TGCAGCGTGGGCCCAGCGGGGGGCCGCACAGATACGCAGTATTTT

size: -
J: TRBJ2-3
D: TRBD2
length: 18
V: TRBV12-3/TRBV12-4
CDR3: CASSIRTSGRGSTDTQYF
DNA: TGTGCCAGCAGTATCAGGACTAGCGGGAGGGGAAGCACAGATACGCAGTATTTT

size: -
J: TRBJ1-1
D: -
length: 16
V: TRBV2
CDR3: CASTSAGLPSNTEAFF
DNA: TGTGCCAGCACCTCAGCGGGGTTGCCCTCGAACACTGAAGCTTTCTTT

size: -
J: TRBJ2-5
D: TRBD2
length: 16
V: TRBV4-1
CDR3: CASSQLGLAGKETQYF
DNA: TGCGCCAGCAGCCAACTCGGACTAGCGGGGAAAGAGACCCAGTACTTC

size: -
J: TRBJ2-1
D: -
length: 12
V: TRBV30
CDR3: CASRTDYNEQFF
DNA: TGTGCCTCAAGGACAGATTACAATGAGCAGTTCTTC

size: -
J: TRBJ1-6
D: -
length: 14
V: TRBV6-5
CDR3: CASSFSGRGSPLHF
DNA: TGTGCCAGCAGTTTTTCGGGGCGCGGTTCACCCCTCCACTTT

size: few
J: TRBJ1-2
D: -
length: 14
V: TRBV12-3/TRBV12-4
CDR3: CASSLVVGPYGYTF
DNA: TGTGCCAGCAGCTTGGTTGTGGGGCCCTATGGCTACACCTTC

size: few
J: TRBJ2-7
D: TRBD2
length: 15
V: TRBV5-6
CDR3: CASSFTSGTGYEQYF
DNA: TGTGCCAGCAGCTTCACTAGCGGGACCGGTTACGAGCAGTACTTC

size: -
J: TRBJ1-2
D: -
length: 16
V: TRBV10-3
CDR3: CAISESLNRGQDGYTF
DNA: TGTGCCATCAGTGAGTCGCTTAATCGAGGGCAGGACGGCTACACCTTC

size: few
J: TRBJ2-7
D: -
length: 13
V: TRBV7-2
CDR3: CASRGGGSGEQYF
DNA: TGTGCCAGCCGAGGGGGGGGATCTGGCGAGCAGTACTTC

size: few
J: TRBJ2-7
D: -
length: 13
V: TRBV7-2
CDR3: CASSHPQTHEQYF
DNA: TGTGCCAGCAGCCACCCGCAGACCCACGAGCAGTACTTC

size: once
J: TRBJ2-3
D: TRBD1
length: 15
V: TRBV20-1
CDR3: CSASTMTGSTDTQYF
DNA: TGCAGTGCAAGCACCATGACAGGGAGCACAGATACGCAGTATTTT

size: few
J: TRBJ1-2
D: -
length: 13
V: TRBV5-1
CDR3: CASSLGGSFRYTF
DNA: TGCGCCAGCAGCTTGGGGGGCTCGTTCCGCTACACCTTC

size: -
J: TRBJ2-1
D: -
length: 13
V: TRBV5-6
CDR3: CASSLGNYNERFF
DNA: TGTGCCAGCAGCTTGGGAAATTACAATGAGCGGTTCTTC

size: -
J: TRBJ2-1
D: -
length: 15
V: TRBV7-8
CDR3: CASSLFGGMGNEQFF
DNA: TGTGCCAGCAGCTTATTCGGAGGGATGGGCAATGAGCAGTTCTTC

size: -
J: TRBJ2-4
D: TRBD2
length: 15
V: TRBV20-1
CDR3: CSARAGAGGRDIQYF
DNA: TGCAGTGCTAGAGCAGGAGCGGGGGGGCGGGACATTCAGTACTTC

size: few
J: TRBJ1-2
D: -
length: 13
V: TRBV29-1
CDR3: CSVEDAQGHGYTF
DNA: TGCAGCGTTGAAGATGCGCAGGGCCATGGCTACACCTTC

size: once
J: TRBJ2-1
D: -
length: 15
V: TRBV3-1
CDR3: CASTKRGGQNNEQFF
DNA: TGTGCCAGCACCAAAAGGGGGGGCCAGAACAATGAGCAGTTCTTC

size: few
J: TRBJ2-3
D: -
length: 14
V: TRBV29-1
CDR3: CSVERGPRLDTQYF
DNA: TGCAGCGTTGAACGTGGACCTCGGCTCGATACGCAGTATTTT

size: -
J: TRBJ2-3
D: -
length: 11
V: TRBV2
CDR3: CASNLGDTQYF
DNA: TGTGCCAGCAATTTAGGCGATACGCAGTATTTT

size: -
J: TRBJ2-3
D: TRBD1
length: 13
V: TRBV12-3/TRBV12-4
CDR3: CTSSLGGGDTQYF
DNA: TGTACCAGCAGTTTAGGGGGCGGAGATACGCAGTATTTT

size: -
J: TRBJ2-7
D: -
length: 13
V: TRBV10-3
CDR3: CAISEPEWYEQYF
DNA: TGTGCCATCAGTGAACCCGAGTGGTACGAGCAGTACTTC

size: few
J: TRBJ2-2
D: -
length: 15
V: TRBV7-2
CDR3: CASSRDNFNTGELFF
DNA: TGTGCCAGCAGCCGGGACAACTTCAACACCGGGGAGCTGTTTTTT

size: -
J: TRBJ1-1
D: TRBD1
length: 17
V: TRBV7-9
CDR3: CASSLGGVRTGNTEAFF
DNA: TGTGCCAGCAGCTTAGGGGGGGTAAGGACAGGGAACACTGAAGCTTTCTTT

size: few
J: TRBJ2-4
D: TRBD2
length: 13
V: TRBV20-1
CDR3: CSASPTSGNIQYF
DNA: TGCAGTGCTTCCCCCACTAGCGGAAACATTCAGTACTTC